This T cell receptor beta chain appears in the sequencing data of a study of metastatic and nonmetastatic thyroid tumors. Study background: Samples came from malignant and benign thyroid patients, and repertoires were compared across blood and tumor or nodule tissue.

Worth noting for this clone: Its antigen is as yet unknown. This clone may be a read error of a much larger clone one base away.

As originally analysed: It was from CDR3 differences across clinicopathological groups that a distant-metastasis classifier for papillary thyroid cancer was built. TCRdb ran MiXCR on the PCR reads. What appears here as the V and J calls and clone size reflects TCRdb's work, not the paper's. The table includes tens of thousands of clones, more than 20% detected once. Before thyroid surgery, none of the patients had received any treatment. Trimming left V 4 bases short and J 2 bases short, with 18 bases between. The CDR3 is made up of 17 amino acids. Per the germline V gene, CDR1 is LGHDT and CDR2 is YNNKEL (reference sequence). The study's findings and limits: In blood and tumor, TCR beta diversity was reportedly significantly higher in malignant thyroid tumors than in benign nodules.

The sequencing input was blood. This TCR came from a male donor with papillary thyroid cancer or a benign thyroid nodule (not recorded which). Some clones in this sample may be carry-over from other donors' samples. The chain couples TRBV3-1 to TRBJ2-1, with a weak D call TRBD2 (7 bases). The CDR3 DNA reads as TGTGCCAGCAGCCGAGACCGGGGGGCGGTCACCTACAATGAGCAGTTCTTC. Its protein is CASSRDRGAVTYNEQFF.